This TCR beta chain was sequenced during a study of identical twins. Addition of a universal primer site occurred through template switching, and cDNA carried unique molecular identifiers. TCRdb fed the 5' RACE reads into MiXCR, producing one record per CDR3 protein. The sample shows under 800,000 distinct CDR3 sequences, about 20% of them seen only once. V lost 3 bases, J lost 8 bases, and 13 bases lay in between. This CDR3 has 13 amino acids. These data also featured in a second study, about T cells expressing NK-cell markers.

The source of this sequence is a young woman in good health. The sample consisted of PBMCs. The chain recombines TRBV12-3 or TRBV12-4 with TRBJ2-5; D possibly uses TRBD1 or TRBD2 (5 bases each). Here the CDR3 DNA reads TGTGCCAGCAGTTTCTCTGGGACGGGAACCCAGTACTTC. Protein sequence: CASSFSGTGTQYF.